This passage covers 18 T cell receptor beta chains from one sample sequenced in a study of T cells in Graves' hyperthyroidism and ophthalmopathy. Amplified TCR beta CDR3 regions derived from RNA transcripts. The study used the HTBI primer set for a first-round RT-PCR of the TCR CDR3. TCRdb processed the multiplex PCR reads anew with MiXCR; each CDR3 protein has one entry. The repertoire holds 200,000 to 250,000 distinct CDR3 sequences, with roughly 17% as singletons. Specimen: blood. The receptors originated from a man aged 50-59 years with Graves' hyperthyroidism.

This clonotype was seen more than once but under ten times. The CDR3 nucleotides are TGTGCCAGCGGGACCGGGACAGGGGGACTTTTAAGCTCCTACAATGAGCAGTTCTTC. Translation: CASGTGTGGLLSSYNEQFF. This chain uses TRBV25-1 with TRBJ2-1, with TRBD1 identical over 11 bases. The CDR3 runs 19 residues. Per the germline V gene, CDR1 is MGHDK and CDR2 is SYGVNS. V lost 8 bases, J lost 0 bases, and 15 bases stayed unmatched.

The genes are TRBV18 and TRBJ2-7; no clear D. Germline values: CDR1 KGHSH, CDR2 LQKENI. Trimming pared 5 bases from V and 3 bases from J, leaving 5 bases between. The CDR3 covers 11 residues. DNA for the CDR3: TGTGCCAGCTCAGACGTCTACGAGCAGTACTTC. Translated, it gives CASSDVYEQYF.

This chain connects TRBV20-1 to TRBJ2-7; 9 bases are a match to TRBD2. The length of the CDR3 is 15 residues. The V gene end was trimmed by 4 bases and the J gene end by 0 bases; junction bases not matched to a gene: 7. In germline, CDR1 is DFQATT, CDR2 SNEGSKA (reference sequence). In nucleotides, the CDR3 is TGCAGTGCTACCCTCAGCGGGAGGAGCTCCTACGAGCAGTACTTC. Amino acid sequence: CSATLSGRSSYEQYF.

This clonotype has a count of ten or more. This rearrangement joins TRBV7-3 to TRBJ2-5; D is undetermined. Trimming left V 7 bases short and J 7 bases short, with 13 bases between. The germline CDR1 and CDR2 sequences are SGHTA and FQGTGA. The CDR3 loop spans 12 amino acids. This chain's CDR3 is CASTSSVGTQYF. CDR3 sequence (DNA): TGTGCCAGCACGAGCTCGGTGGGGACCCAGTACTTC.

There are many counts of this clonotype. The gene calls are TRBV3-1 and TRBJ2-3, with 12 bases aligning to TRBD2. CDR1 and CDR2 from the germline V gene are LGHDT and YNNKEL (reference sequence). The V and J ends lost 8 bases and 3 bases, in that order; junction bases with no gene match: 0. The CDR3 is made up of 13 amino acids. The CDR3 sequence is CASGLAGTDTQYF. As DNA, the CDR3 is TGTGCCAGCGGACTAGCGGGAACAGATACGCAGTATTTT.

This clonotype showed up many times. The gene calls are TRBV6-1 and TRBJ1-2; D possibly corresponds to TRBD1 (5 bases). Trimming removed 7 bases at V and 1 base at J, with 13 bases between. This CDR3 contains 14 residues. The germline V gene has CDR1 MNHNS and CDR2 SASEGT. In DNA, the CDR3 is TGTGCCAGCAAGGGACGGATGATTAACTATGGCTACACCTTC. Residues: CASKGRMINYGYTF.

The chain is built from TRBV24-1 and TRBJ2-7, with 7 bases that match TRBD1. The V gene's germline CDR1 is KGHDR and CDR2 SFDVKD. The CDR3 runs 14 residues. The ends lost 4 bases at V and 4 bases at J; junction bases unmatched: 6. CDR3 amino acids: CATSEPGQLYEQYF. In DNA form, the CDR3 reads TGTGCCACCAGTGAGCCGGGACAGTTGTACGAGCAGTACTTC.

This clonotype was counted ten times or more. The chain joins TRBV5-1 to TRBJ1-2; tentative D call: TRBD1 (6 bases). The germline gives CDR1 SGHRS, CDR2 YFSETQ. Trimming shortened V by 3 bases and J by 0 bases, and 15 bases separated the two germline ends. This CDR3 comprises 16 residues. The CDR3 sequence: CASSSFGQRTNYGYTF. Written as DNA, the CDR3 is TGCGCCAGCAGCTCGTTCGGACAGAGGACTAACTATGGCTACACCTTC. The full variable domain, with the rest looked up from reference TRBV5-1 and TRBJ1-2, is KAGVTQTPRYLIKTRGQQVTLSCSPISGHRSVSWYQQTPGQGLQFLFEYFSETQRNKGNFPGRFSGRQFSNSRSEMNVSTLELGDSALYLCASSSFGQRTNYGYTFGSGTRLTVV.

This clonotype has just a few counts. The chain couples TRBV27 to TRBJ2-7; D is possibly TRBD1 (6 bases). The CDR3 is 14 residues long. The germline V and J ends were trimmed by 8 bases and 3 bases, with 17 bases remaining between them. Germline CDR1 MNHEY, CDR2 SMNVEV (reference sequence). The CDR3 here is CASAYGQIGYEQYF. CDR3 nucleotide sequence: TGTGCCAGCGCTTACGGACAGATCGGCTACGAGCAGTACTTC.

This clonotype was seen repeatedly, ten times or more. The chain links TRBV20-1 to TRBJ2-2, with TRBD2 identical over 13 bases. J gave up 4 bases and V 0 bases, and 8 bases lay outside the gene matches. The CDR3 covers 18 residues. CDR1 and CDR2 from the germline V gene are DFQATT and SNEGSKA (reference sequence). The CDR3 DNA is TGCAGTGCTAGAGATCCGAGGACTAGCGGGAGTGGCACCGGGGAGCTGTTTTTT. This codes for CSARDPRTSGSGTGELFF.

This clonotype was recorded many times. The V call is TRBV5-5, the J call TRBJ2-2, with 13 bases lining up with TRBD2. The ends lost 4 bases at V and 1 base at J; junction bases unmatched: 19. From germline, CDR1 is SGHKS and CDR2 YYEKEE (reference sequence). The CDR3 extends over 22 amino acids. Here the CDR3 reads CASSRQGTAGLAGILNTGELFF. CDR3 bases: TGTGCCAGCAGCCGCCAAGGGACAGCGGGACTAGCGGGGATCTTGAACACCGGGGAGCTGTTTTTT.

V usage is TRBV12-3 or TRBV12-4 and J usage is TRBJ2-1; 9 bases line up with TRBD1. This CDR3 comprises 16 residues. Losses at the gene ends were 6 bases for V and 0 bases for J; bases not matched to a gene: 6. The chain's CDR3 is CASSRTGAGSYNEQFF. The CDR3 DNA reads TGTGCCAGCAGCCGGACAGGGGCGGGCTCCTACAATGAGCAGTTCTTC.

This clonotype was recorded many times. V usage is TRBV20-1 and J usage is TRBJ1-1, with D hard to call. This CDR3 region has 13 residues. Germline CDR1 DFQATT, CDR2 SNEGSKA (reference sequence). Trimming took 3 bases from V and 5 from J, leaving 13 bases between them. The CDR3 region has the DNA TGCAGTGCTAGCCCATTTGATGGGACTGAAGCTTTCTTT. Its translation: CSASPFDGTEAFF.

This clonotype occurred many times. J is TRBJ1-2 and V is TRBV11-2, with a tentative D call TRBD1 (5 bases). This CDR3 comprises 16 residues. V lost 5 bases and J 4 bases, leaving 20 bases between the germline ends. CDR1 is SGHAT and CDR2 is FQNNGV in the germline V gene. In DNA form, the CDR3 reads TGTGCCAGCAGCCTGGGGGACCTTCTAAGCTCCTATGGCTACACCTTC. It is translated as CASSLGDLLSSYGYTF.

Worth noting for this clonotype: With a much larger clone just one base away, this may be a read error. This sequence joins TRBV7-3 and TRBJ2-3; TRBD2 agrees at 10 bases. J lost 6 bases, V lost 5 bases, and 14 bases had no gene match. This CDR3 is 17 amino acids long. Germline loops: CDR1 SGHTA, CDR2 FQGTGA. The CDR3 DNA sequence: TGTGCCAGCAGCAAGCGTGGGGCTAGCGGGAGTAGGGATACGCAGTATTTT. It is translated as CASSKRGASGSRDTQYF.

This clonotype was observed a few times. The chain couples TRBV29-1 to TRBJ2-5; D might be TRBD1 (5 bases). The V gene's germline CDR1 is SQVTM and CDR2 ANQGSEA. Trimming stripped 3 bases from V and 5 bases from J, with 10 bases between. The CDR3 has 12 residues. In DNA form, the CDR3 reads TGCAGCGTTGATGGGGCCGGGGAGACCCAGTACTTC. It specifies CSVDGAGETQYF.

The chain is built from TRBV5-1 and TRBJ1-2; perhaps TRBD1 as D (6 bases). Trimming stripped 0 bases from V and 4 bases from J, with 10 bases between. This CDR3 comprises 14 residues. The V gene's germline CDR1 is SGHRS and CDR2 YFSETQ. The CDR3 protein is CASSLGRTAYGYTF. The DNA of the CDR3 is TGCGCCAGCAGCTTGGGAAGGACAGCCTATGGCTACACCTTC.

The table lists this clonotype with many counts. This chain uses TRBV3-1 with TRBJ1-2; 9 nucleotides line up with TRBD1. This CDR3 has 13 amino acids. Germline trimming cut 4 bases from V and 7 bases from J; bases unmatched to any gene: 4. Per germline, CDR1 LGHDT and CDR2 YNNKEL (reference sequence). CDR3 amino acids: CASSRDREAGYTF. The CDR3 DNA follows: TGTGCCAGCAGCCGGGACAGGGAGGCTGGCTACACCTTC. The variable domain in full, completed from reference TRBV3-1 and TRBJ1-2, reads DTAVSQTPKYLVTQMGNDKSIKCEQNLGHDTMYWYKQDSKKFLKIMFSYNNKELIINETVPNRFSPKSPDKAHLNLHINSLELGDSAVYFCASSRDREAGYTFGSGTRLTVV.